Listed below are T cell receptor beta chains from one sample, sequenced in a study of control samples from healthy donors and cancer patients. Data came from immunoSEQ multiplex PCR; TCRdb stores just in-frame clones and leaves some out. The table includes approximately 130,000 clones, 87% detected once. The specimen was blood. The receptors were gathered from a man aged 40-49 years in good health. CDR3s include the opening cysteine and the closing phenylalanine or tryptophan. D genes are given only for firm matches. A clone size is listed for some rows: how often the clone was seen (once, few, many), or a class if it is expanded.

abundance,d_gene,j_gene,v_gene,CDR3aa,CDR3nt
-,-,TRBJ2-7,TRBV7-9,CASRGGDSYEQYF,TGTGCCAGCAGAGGGGGGGACTCCTACGAGCAGTACTTC
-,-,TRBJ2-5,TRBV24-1,CATRPGKGRGETQYF,TGTGCCACCCGCCCGGGTAAGGGCAGAGGAGAGACCCAGTACTTC
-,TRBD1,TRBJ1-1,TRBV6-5,CASSFRDRGLREAFF,TGTGCCAGCAGTTTCCGGGACAGGGGGCTTCGTGAAGCTTTCTTT
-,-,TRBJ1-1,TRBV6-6,CASTVTENTEAFF,TGTGCCAGCACCGTGACAGAGAACACTGAAGCTTTCTTT
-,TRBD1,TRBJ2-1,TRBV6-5,CASSLLQGHEQFF,TGTGCCAGCAGTCTCCTACAGGGGCATGAGCAGTTCTTC
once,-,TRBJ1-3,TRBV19,CASTSGSSGNTIYF,TGTGCCAGTACCTCGGGGAGCTCTGGAAACACCATATATTTT
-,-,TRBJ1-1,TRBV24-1,CATSDATVTEAFF,TGTGCCACCAGTGATGCTACAGTGACTGAAGCTTTCTTT
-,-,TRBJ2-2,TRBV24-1,CATSDLGRGLNTGELFF,TGTGCCACCAGTGATTTAGGGCGGGGGCTAAACACCGGGGAGCTGTTTTTT
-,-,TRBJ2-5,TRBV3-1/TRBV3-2,CASSQRELVGQETQYF,TGTGCCAGCAGCCAAAGAGAACTAGTTGGCCAAGAGACCCAGTACTTC
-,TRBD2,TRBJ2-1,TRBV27,CASSHPGTSGGPSSYNEQFF,TGTGCCAGCAGTCATCCGGGGACTAGCGGGGGACCGAGCTCCTACAATGAGCAGTTCTTC
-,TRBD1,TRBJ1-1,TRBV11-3,CASSSRTGGAFF,TGTGCCAGCAGCTCCCGGACAGGGGGAGCTTTCTTT
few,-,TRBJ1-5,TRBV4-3,CASSLLRDGRQPQHF,TGCGCCAGCAGCCTACTTCGGGACGGGCGACAGCCCCAGCATTTT
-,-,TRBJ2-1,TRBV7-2,CASSLAKHSYNEQFF,TGTGCCAGCAGCTTAGCCAAACACTCCTACAATGAGCAGTTCTTC
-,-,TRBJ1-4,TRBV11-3,CASSLGGWGNQNEKLFF,TGTGCCAGCAGCTTAGGCGGTTGGGGGAACCAAAATGAAAAACTGTTTTTT
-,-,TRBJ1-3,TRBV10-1,CASSEDSSGNTIYF,TGCGCCAGCAGTGAGGACAGCTCTGGAAACACCATATATTTT
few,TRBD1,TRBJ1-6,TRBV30,CAWREPGTGYSPLHF,TGTGCCTGGAGAGAACCCGGGACAGGTTATTCACCCCTCCACTTT
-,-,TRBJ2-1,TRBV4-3,CASSQAGQGLYNEQFF,TGCGCCAGCAGCCAAGCCGGCCAGGGCCTTTACAATGAGCAGTTCTTC
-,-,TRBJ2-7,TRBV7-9,CASRPPEGGPRRGEQYF,TGTGCCAGCAGACCTCCTGAGGGGGGCCCCCGGCGGGGAGAGCAGTACTTC